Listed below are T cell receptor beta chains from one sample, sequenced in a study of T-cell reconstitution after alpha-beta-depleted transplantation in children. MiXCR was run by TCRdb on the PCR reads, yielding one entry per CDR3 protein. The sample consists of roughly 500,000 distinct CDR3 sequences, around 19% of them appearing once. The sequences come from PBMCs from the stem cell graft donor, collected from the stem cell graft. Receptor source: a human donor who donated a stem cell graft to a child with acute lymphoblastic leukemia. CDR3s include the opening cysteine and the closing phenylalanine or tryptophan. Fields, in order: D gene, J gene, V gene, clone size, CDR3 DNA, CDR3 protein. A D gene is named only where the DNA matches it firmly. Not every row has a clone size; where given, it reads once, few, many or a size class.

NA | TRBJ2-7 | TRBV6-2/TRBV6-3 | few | TGTGCCAGCACCTCTACAGGGTTATCCTTAATCTACGAGCAGTACTTC | CASTSTGLSLIYEQYF
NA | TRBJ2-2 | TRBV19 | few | TGTGCCAGTATCATGAGCCCTTTTGCCAACACCGGGGAGCTGTTTTTT | CASIMSPFANTGELFF
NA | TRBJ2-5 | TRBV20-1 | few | TGCAGTGCTAGAGATTACAGCGAAGAGACCCAGTACTTC | CSARDYSEETQYF
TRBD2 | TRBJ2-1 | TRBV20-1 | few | TGCAGTGCTAGAGATCTAGCGGGCAATGAGCAGTTCTTC | CSARDLAGNEQFF
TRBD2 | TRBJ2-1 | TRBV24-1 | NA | TGTGCCACCAGTGACCCTTCAGGGACTAGCTCCTACAATGAGCAGTTCTTC | CATSDPSGTSSYNEQFF
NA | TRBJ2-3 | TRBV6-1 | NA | TGTGCCAGCAGTGAATTGGAAGGGGGAAGACCGGATACGCAGTATTTT | CASSELEGGRPDTQYF
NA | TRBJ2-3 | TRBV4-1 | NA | TGCGCCAGCAGCCAACCACCGGGACCCCTCAGGACAGATACGCAGTATTTT | CASSQPPGPLRTDTQYF
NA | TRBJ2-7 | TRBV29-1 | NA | TGCAGCGTTCGGGGTAGTTACTCCTACGAGCAGTACTTC | CSVRGSYSYEQYF
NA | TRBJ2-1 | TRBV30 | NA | TGTGCCTGGAGTAGGGCCCAAGTGATTGATGAGCAGTTCTTC | CAWSRAQVIDEQFF
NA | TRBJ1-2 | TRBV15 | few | TGTGCCGCGCACAGGGAGGGGAGTTATGGCTACACCTTC | CAAHREGSYGYTF
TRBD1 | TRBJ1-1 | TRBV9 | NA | TGTGCCAGCAGCGTCATACAGGGGGCTGGGAGCACTGAAGCTTTCTTT | CASSVIQGAGSTEAFF
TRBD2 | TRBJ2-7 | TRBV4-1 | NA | TGCGCCAGCAGCCAAGAGGGAGCGGGAGGCGGCGAGCAGTACTTC | CASSQEGAGGGEQYF
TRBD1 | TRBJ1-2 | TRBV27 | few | TGTGCCAGCAGTTCTACAGGGGCGGGCTATGGCTACACCTTC | CASSSTGAGYGYTF
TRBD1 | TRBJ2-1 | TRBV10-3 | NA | TGTGCCATCAGTGAGAAAAAGCGCGGACAGGGTTACTACAATGAGCAGTTCTTC | CAISEKKRGQGYYNEQFF
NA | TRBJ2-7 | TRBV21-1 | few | TGTGCCAGCAGCAGCCAGCGGGTTCCCTCCTACGAGCAGTACTTC | CASSSQRVPSYEQYF
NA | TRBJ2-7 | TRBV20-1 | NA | TGCAGTGCTAGAGAACCGACTAGTACCGAGCAGTACTTC | CSAREPTSTEQYF
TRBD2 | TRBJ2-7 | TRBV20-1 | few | TGCAGTGTGCTAGCGGGAGTATACGAGCAGTACTTC | CSVLAGVYEQYF
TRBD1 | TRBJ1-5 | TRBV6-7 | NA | TGTGCCAGCAGTCCCCCCTGGACAGGGGCTTTTAGCAATCAGCCCCAGCATTTT | CASSPPWTGAFSNQPQHF
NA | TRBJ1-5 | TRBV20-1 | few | TGCAGTGCTGAGACAGGACTCAATCAGCCCCAGCATTTT | CSAETGLNQPQHF
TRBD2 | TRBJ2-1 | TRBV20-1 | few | TGCAGTTCCGGACTAGCGGGATTGGACAATGAGCAGTTCTTC | CSSGLAGLDNEQFF
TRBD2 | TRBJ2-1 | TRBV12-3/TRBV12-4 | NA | TGTGCCAGCAGTTTGTTCCTAGCGGGAGTGCTTGTCAATGAGCAGTTCTTC | CASSLFLAGVLVNEQFF
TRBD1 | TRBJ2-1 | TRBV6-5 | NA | TGTGCCAGCAGTTACTCCCGACAGGGACCTCATGAGCAGTTCTTC | CASSYSRQGPHEQFF
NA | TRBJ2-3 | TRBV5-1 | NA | TGCGCCAGCAGCTTGGAGATACCCTCCCGGGATACGCAGTATTTT | CASSLEIPSRDTQYF
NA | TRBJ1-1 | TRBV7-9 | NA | TGTGCCAGCAGCCCGATTGGGGGATGGGAAACTGAAGCTTTCTTT | CASSPIGGWETEAFF
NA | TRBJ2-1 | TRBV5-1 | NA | TGCGCCAGCAGCTTGGGGGAGTACTACAATGAGCAGTTCTTC | CASSLGEYYNEQFF
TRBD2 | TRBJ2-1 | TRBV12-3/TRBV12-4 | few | TGTGCCAGCAGTCCCGTGGACGGGGGGAATGAGCAGTTCTTC | CASSPVDGGNEQFF
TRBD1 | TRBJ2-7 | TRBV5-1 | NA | TGCGCCAGCAGCTTGGCCGGGACAGGGAGAGGCGAGCAGTACTTC | CASSLAGTGRGEQYF
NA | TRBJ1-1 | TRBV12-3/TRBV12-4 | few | TGTGCCAGCACCATATATGGCACTGAAGCTTTCTTT | CASTIYGTEAFF
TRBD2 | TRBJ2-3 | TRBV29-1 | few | TGCAGCGTCTGGGGACTAGCGGGAACAGATACGCAGTATTTT | CSVWGLAGTDTQYF
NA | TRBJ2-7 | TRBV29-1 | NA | TGCAGCGTTGTAGCCACCTACGACGAGCAGTACTTC | CSVVATYDEQYF
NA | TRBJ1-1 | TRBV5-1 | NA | TGCGCCAGCAGACTACAGCAAGGCCCGAACACTGAAGCTTTCTTT | CASRLQQGPNTEAFF
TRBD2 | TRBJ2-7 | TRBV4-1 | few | TGCGCCAGCAGCCAAGGAGGCGGGAGGGCCCCCTACGAGCAGTACTTC | CASSQGGGRAPYEQYF
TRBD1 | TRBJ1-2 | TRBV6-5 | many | TGTGCCAGCAGTTACCTGGACAGGGGCTATGGCTACACCTTC | CASSYLDRGYGYTF
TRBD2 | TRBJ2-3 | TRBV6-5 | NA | TGTGCCAGCAGTTACGGGGGGGTAAGCACAGATACGCAGTATTTT | CASSYGGVSTDTQYF
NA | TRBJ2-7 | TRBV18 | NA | TGTGCCAGCTCACCAGGCTTCGGTGGGCCTCGGGAGCAGTACTTC | CASSPGFGGPREQYF
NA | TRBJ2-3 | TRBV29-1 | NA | TGCAGCGTTGAAGCGGATACGCAGTATTTT | CSVEADTQYF
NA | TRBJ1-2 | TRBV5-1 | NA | TGCGCCAGCAGCTTGGAATCAGCCACCTGGAGATATGGCTACACCTTC | CASSLESATWRYGYTF
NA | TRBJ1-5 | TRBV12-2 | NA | TGTGCAAGTCGCTTAGCGCTAGGGACAGGGAGGCAGCCCCAGCATTTT | CASRLALGTGRQPQHF
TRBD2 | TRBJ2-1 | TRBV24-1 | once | TGTGCCACCAGTGACGCTAGCGGGAATTCCTACAATGAGCAGTTCTTC | CATSDASGNSYNEQFF
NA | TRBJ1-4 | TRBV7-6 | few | TGTGCCAGCAGCTTACGGCTCAAAGCAGGCCGCTCAACTAATGAAAAACTGTTTTTT | CASSLRLKAGRSTNEKLFF
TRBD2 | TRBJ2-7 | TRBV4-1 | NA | TGCGCCAGCAGCCCACTACTAGCGGGACTTTCTATCGAGCAGTACTTC | CASSPLLAGLSIEQYF
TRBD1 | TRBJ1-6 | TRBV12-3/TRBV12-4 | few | TGTGCCAGCACCCGAAGAGGGGGCTCACCCCTCCACTTT | CASTRRGGSPLHF
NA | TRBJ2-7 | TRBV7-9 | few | TGTGCCAGCAGCCACACGCTGGACATCTACGAGCAGTACTTC | CASSHTLDIYEQYF
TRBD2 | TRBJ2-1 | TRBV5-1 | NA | TGCGCCAGCAGCTTGGGGGTCATAGCGGGAGACTACAATGAGCAGTTCTTC | CASSLGVIAGDYNEQFF
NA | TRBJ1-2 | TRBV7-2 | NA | TGTGCCAGCAGCTTAGGATCGTGGGACGTAAACTATGGCTACACCTTC | CASSLGSWDVNYGYTF
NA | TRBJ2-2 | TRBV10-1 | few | TGCGCCAGCAGTGAGGGCAGGGACACCGGGGAGCTGTTTTTT | CASSEGRDTGELFF
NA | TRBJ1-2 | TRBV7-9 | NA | TGTGCCAGCAGCTTAGCTTTTCTCGGGGCTAACTATGGCTACACCTTC | CASSLAFLGANYGYTF
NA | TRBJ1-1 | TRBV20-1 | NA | TGCAGTGCTAGAGATGGTATGGCGGGGAAAGCTTTCTTT | CSARDGMAGKAFF
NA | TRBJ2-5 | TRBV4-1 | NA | TGCGCCAGCAGCCAAGTCACTGAGACCCAGTACTTC | CASSQVTETQYF
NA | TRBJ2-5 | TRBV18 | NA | TGTGCCAGCTCACGGGGGACACTCCAAGAGACCCAGTACTTC | CASSRGTLQETQYF
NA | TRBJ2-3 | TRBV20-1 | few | TGCAGTGCTAGCGTAGGAAGCACAGATACGCAGTATTTT | CSASVGSTDTQYF
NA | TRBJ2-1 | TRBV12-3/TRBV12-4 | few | TGTGCCAGCAGTTTTCTCTACAATGAGCAGTTCTTC | CASSFLYNEQFF
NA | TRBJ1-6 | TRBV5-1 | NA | TGCGCCAGCAGCGGCACACAGGGTGTAAATTCACCCCTCCACTTT | CASSGTQGVNSPLHF
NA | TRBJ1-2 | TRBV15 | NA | TGTGCCACCAGCACGACCTTAGACAGATGGTCCTACACCTTC | CATSTTLDRWSYTF
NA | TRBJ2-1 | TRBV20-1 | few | TGCAGTGCTAACCGGGATGAGCAGTTCTTC | CSANRDEQFF
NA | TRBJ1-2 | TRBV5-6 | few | TGTGCCAGCAGCTTCCGGGACCGACCTTTCGGCTACACCTTC | CASSFRDRPFGYTF